The clone carrying this T cell receptor beta chain has at least ten counts. As yet, its antigen is unknown. The data were obtained in a study of T cell repertoires in cytomegalovirus infection. Study information: CMV infection and matching HLA type were both indicated by public TCR beta signatures. Broader study findings: In two of eight donors, the top clonotype was HLA-C-restricted CMV-specific. Cumulative frequency (of public TCR beta family members) identified carriers of CMV plus the relevant HLA.

A single record per CDR3 protein comes from TCRdb applying MiXCR to the reads. Of more than 500,000 distinct CDR3 sequences in the sample, 16% were seen once. The germline gives CDR1 MNHEY, CDR2 SVGAGI. V was pared by 2 bases and J by 0 bases, with 6 bases of the junction left unmatched. This CDR3 region has 16 residues. The sample was CD8+ T cells from PBMCs. This chain connects TRBV6-5 to TRBJ1-1; 7 positions match TRBD1. The TCR sequence derives from a human donor in good health (CMV status not recorded). Some clones in this sample may be carry-over from other donors' samples. The CDR3, as DNA: TGTGCCAGCAGTTACCGGGACAGCTTAATGAACACTGAAGCTTTCTTT. Translated: CASSYRDSLMNTEAFF.